What follows are 31 T cell receptor beta chains derived from one specimen sequenced in a study of cytomegalovirus exposure and HLA in healthy donors (TCRdb year 2017). The library was obtained by the immunoSEQ multiplex PCR assay. For the multiplex PCR, a mixture combining 60 forward primers for TCR Vbeta segments and 13 reverse primers for TCR Jbeta segments was used. The table was pulled from immuneACCESS by TCRdb, which kept in-frame rearrangements only. Such tables lose some clones; where checked, under half of the loss comes from unresolved V genes, and the rest has no known cause. For this sample the table gives some 200,000 clones, of which 60% to 80% were detected only once. The ten largest clones capture 1.5% to 2% of the sample. The sample comprised PBMCs. The receptors originated from a man younger than 35 in good health and CMV-seronegative.

The chain recombines TRBV6-5 with TRBJ1-2, with 10 bases fitting TRBD1. Germline-derived CDR1 and CDR2 are MNHEY and SVGAGI. After removal of 0 bases from V and 7 bases from J, the junction contained 5 bases not matched to a gene. This CDR3 spans 15 amino acids. The CDR3 coding sequence is TGTGCCAGCAGTTACTCAGGGACAGGGGTTGCTGGCTACACCTTC. This encodes CASSYSGTGVAGYTF.

The rearrangement joins TRBV6-5 to TRBJ2-2; 11 positions match TRBD2. The CDR3 extends over 15 amino acids. Germline CDR1 and CDR2: MNHEY and SVGAGI. The trim removed 0 bases at V and 16 bases at J, leaving 10 bases unmatched. This chain's CDR3 is CASSYSNSGGGDSFF. The CDR3 bases are TGTGCCAGCAGTTACTCCAATAGCGGGGGGGGAGATTCGTTTTTT.

The chain joins TRBV19 to TRBJ2-5, with TRBD2 matching over 8 bases. CDR3 length: 16 residues. Trimming at V came to 5 bases and at J to 2 bases, leaving 10 bases not matched to a gene. CDR1 is LNHDA, CDR2 SQIVND, per germline (reference sequence). In DNA form, the CDR3 reads TGTGCCAGTAGTTTCCGCAGCGGGGGCTCTCAAGAGACCCAGTACTTC. Its translation: CASSFRSGGSQETQYF. Supplemented by reference TRBV19 and TRBJ2-5, the full variable domain reads DGGITQSPKYLFRKEGQNVTLSCEQNLNHDAMYWYRQDPGQGLRLIYYSQIVNDFQKGDIAEGYSVSREKKESFPLTVTSAQKNPTAFYLCASSFRSGGSQETQYFGPGTRLLVL.

This clone was seen only a few times. In nucleotides, the CDR3 is TGTGCCAGCAGCTTGTGGACAGGAACTAGCACAGATACGCAGTATTTT. Residues: CASSLWTGTSTDTQYF. The rearrangement joins TRBV5-6 to TRBJ2-3, with 7 bases matching TRBD1. With 1 base clipped from V and 0 bases from J, the junction kept 5 bases outside the gene matches. CDR1 is SGHDT and CDR2 is YYEEEE in the germline V gene. The CDR3 is 16 residues long.

The V and J genes are TRBV27 and TRBJ2-2, with 7 bases aligning to TRBD1. This CDR3 is built from 17 residues. V trimming: 2 bases; J trimming: 2 bases; junction bases outside the gene matches: 8. Germline assignment: CDR1 MNHEY and CDR2 SMNVEV (reference sequence). CDR3 amino acids: CASSLTSGTANTGELFF. CDR3 sequence (DNA): TGTGCCAGCAGTTTAACTTCCGGGACAGCAAACACCGGGGAGCTGTTTTTT.

This chain connects TRBV6-5 to TRBJ2-5, with TRBD2 identical over 7 bases. V trimming: 4 bases; J trimming: 7 bases; junction bases outside the gene matches: 9. CDR1 MNHEY and CDR2 SVGAGI come from the germline V gene. CDR3 length equals 14 residues. The CDR3 reads CASSSIPGLRTQYF. DNA of the CDR3: TGTGCCAGCAGTTCAATTCCGGGACTACGGACCCAGTACTTC.

The chain recombines TRBV5-6 with TRBJ2-5; D perhaps matches TRBD2 (5 bases). The V end was cut by 3 bases, the J end by 6 bases, with 15 bases between. Germline CDR1 SGHDT, CDR2 YYEEEE. The CDR3 totals 14 residues. CDR3 amino acids: CASSSISSGQTQYF. As DNA, the CDR3 is TGTGCCAGCAGCTCCATCTCGAGCGGCCAGACCCAGTACTTC.

The table lists this clone with a few counts. The chain couples TRBV28 to TRBJ1-2; maybe TRBD1 (5 bases). V was trimmed by 4 bases and J by 7 bases, leaving 22 bases between them. Germline CDR1 reads MDHEN; CDR2 reads SYDVKM. The length of the CDR3 is 16 residues. The CDR3 loop reads CASSSDGDVQGSGYTF. In DNA form, the CDR3 reads TGTGCCAGCAGTTCCGATGGAGATGTGCAGGGATCTGGCTACACCTTC.

The table lists this clone with a few counts. The chain links TRBV2 to TRBJ1-2; no clear D. V was shortened by 7 bases and J by 3 bases, with 6 bases between the two germline ends. Germline lookup yields CDR1 SNHLY and CDR2 FYNNEI. There are 11 residues in the CDR3. DNA of the CDR3: TGTGCCAGCACCCTTGACTATGGCTACACCTTC. Translation: CASTLDYGYTF.

The chain carries TRBV2 and TRBJ2-1, with D uncertain. The V end lost 2 bases, the J end lost 8 bases, and 10 bases lay between the germline ends. The germline CDR1 and CDR2 sequences are SNHLY and FYNNEI. This CDR3 has 13 amino acids. The CDR3 is CASSEIPRDEQFF. CDR3 nucleotides: TGTGCCAGCAGTGAAATTCCCCGGGATGAGCAGTTCTTC.

The V call is TRBV28, the J call TRBJ2-7, with 8 bases matching TRBD1. The germline CDR1 and CDR2 sequences are MDHEN and SYDVKM. The CDR3 runs 14 residues. The V segment lost 3 bases and the J segment 6 bases; nucleotides outside the gene matches: 7. The CDR3: CASSFSSGGIEQYF. CDR3 DNA: TGTGCCAGCAGTTTTAGTTCAGGGGGCATCGAGCAGTACTTC.

The rearrangement links TRBV19 to TRBJ1-2; D not certain. Germline V gene lookup returns CDR1 LNHDA and CDR2 SQIVND (reference sequence). This CDR3 has 13 amino acids. V shed 4 bases and J shed 0 bases, with 6 bases lying between them. The CDR3 bases are TGTGCCAGTAGTACGAGGGCTAACTATGGCTACACCTTC. It codes for CASSTRANYGYTF.

Concerning this clone itself: One junction end does not reproduce the germline sequence, and a read error may be involved. The rearrangement joins TRBV5-1 to TRBJ1-5; D unresolved. Germline V gene sequence: CDR1 SGHRS, CDR2 YFSETQ. CDR3 length equals 15 residues. The CDR3 DNA sequence: TGTGCCAGCAGCTTGAACGAGTTAGGAGGTCAGCCCCAGCATTTT. Encoded protein: CASSLNELGGQPQHF.

This clone was detected only once. The chain combines TRBV20-1 with TRBJ2-3; D might be TRBD2 (5 bases). This CDR3 region has 11 residues. From germline, CDR1 is DFQATT and CDR2 SNEGSKA (reference sequence). V was shortened by 5 bases and J by 7 bases, with 10 bases between the two germline ends. CDR3 DNA: TGCAGTGCTGACCCGGGGAATACGCAGTATTTT. Translating it yields CSADPGNTQYF.

This chain joins TRBV13 and TRBJ2-7, with D possibly matching TRBD2 (5 bases). The CDR3 is 13 residues long. V was pared by 5 bases and J by 2 bases, with 10 bases between. CDR1 is PRHDT, CDR2 FYEKMQ, per germline (reference sequence). The CDR3 DNA reads as TGTGCCAGCAGCCTGGACGGGACCTACGAGCAGTACTTC. This encodes CASSLDGTYEQYF.

The CDR3 DNA reads as TGCGCCAGCAGCTTGGGACAGGGAATCTACAATGAGCAGTTCTTC. Residues: CASSLGQGIYNEQFF. V and J are TRBV5-1 and TRBJ2-1; 7 bases match TRBD1. V lost 0 bases and J lost 3; bases outside the gene matches: 3. This CDR3 has 15 residues. CDR1 and CDR2 (germline): SGHRS, YFSETQ. The full variable domain, with the rest looked up from reference TRBV5-1 and TRBJ2-1, is KAGVTQTPRYLIKTRGQQVTLSCSPISGHRSVSWYQQTPGQGLQFLFEYFSETQRNKGNFPGRFSGRQFSNSRSEMNVSTLELGDSALYLCASSLGQGIYNEQFFGPGTRLTVL.

This clone was observed a handful of times. The chain joins TRBV11-2 to TRBJ2-7; 11 bases align to TRBD1. The CDR3 sequence is 15 residues long. In germline, CDR1 is SGHAT, CDR2 FQNNGV. Trimming removed 5 bases from V and 4 bases from J; junction bases left unmatched: 7. The CDR3 sequence: CASSPFGQGAYEQYF. The CDR3 DNA is TGTGCCAGCAGCCCCTTCGGACAGGGGGCGTACGAGCAGTACTTC.

The DNA of the CDR3 is TGTGCCAGCAGTGGACAGGGGATCGCTAACTATGGCTACACCTTC. Its protein is CASSGQGIANYGYTF. The chain joins TRBV6-1 to TRBJ1-2; 8 bases match TRBD1. With 4 bases clipped from V and 0 bases from J, the junction kept 4 bases outside the gene matches. CDR1 is MNHNS and CDR2 is SASEGT in the germline V gene. The CDR3 runs to 15 residues.

The J gene is TRBJ1-2, the V gene TRBV6-6, with 9 bases that match TRBD1. The CDR3 length is 14 residues. Trimming cost V 5 bases and J 8 bases; bases outside gene matches: 9. The germline gives CDR1 MNHNY, CDR2 SVGAGI (reference sequence). The CDR3 here is CASSKQGAPGGYTF. The CDR3, as DNA: TGTGCCAGCAGTAAACAGGGGGCACCCGGGGGCTACACCTTC.

The chain employs TRBV5-4 and TRBJ1-5, with a weak D call TRBD1 (6 bases). CDR1 is SGHNT, CDR2 YYREEE, per germline (reference sequence). With 1 base removed from V and 1 base from J, the gap between germline ends came to 9 bases. This CDR3 has 15 amino acids. In DNA form, the CDR3 reads TGTGCCAGCAGCTTGTTTGGGGGCAGCAATCAGCCCCAGCATTTT. This encodes CASSLFGGSNQPQHF.

This clone was seen a few times. This rearrangement joins TRBV7-2 to TRBJ2-7, with 8 bases lining up with TRBD1. Germline V gives CDR1 SGHTA, CDR2 FQGNSA. V lost 4 bases to trimming and J lost 3 bases; unmatched junction nucleotides: 5. The length of the CDR3 is 14 residues. The chain's CDR3 is CASSSVGQGYEQYF. In DNA form, the CDR3 reads TGTGCCAGCAGCTCAGTAGGACAGGGCTACGAGCAGTACTTC.

The CDR3 nucleotides are TGTGCCAGCAGCCAAGATAAGCGGGGGGGCCCAGATACGCAGTATTTT. Translated: CASSQDKRGGPDTQYF. This chain connects TRBV4-2 to TRBJ2-3; 10 nucleotides line up with TRBD2. From germline, CDR1 is LGHNA and CDR2 YNFKEQ. J lost 4 bases, V lost 0 bases, and 4 bases had no gene match. The CDR3 covers 16 residues.

J is TRBJ1-1 and V is TRBV28; D gene unclear. This CDR3 spans 11 amino acids. Trimming cost V 7 bases and J 1 base, with 4 bases left between them. Germline V gene lookup returns CDR1 MDHEN and CDR2 SYDVKM. DNA of the CDR3: TGTGCCAGCACCTCGAACACTGAAGCTTTCTTT. It yields the protein CASTSNTEAFF.

The rearrangement links TRBV6-5 to TRBJ2-7, with 9 nucleotides matching TRBD1. Germline V gene sequence: CDR1 MNHEY, CDR2 SVGAGI. This CDR3 spans 14 amino acids. Unmatched junction bases numbered 10, after V lost 8 bases and J lost 5 bases. DNA of the CDR3: TGTGCCAGCGGACACAGGGGGCGCAGGCACGAGCAGTACTTC. This sequence encodes CASGHRGRRHEQYF.

The chain couples TRBV19 to TRBJ1-5; D unclear. The V end lost 2 bases, the J end lost 2 bases, and 10 bases lay between the germline ends. CDR1 and CDR2 from the germline V gene are LNHDA and SQIVND (reference sequence). CDR3 length: 15 residues. The CDR3 region is CASSISFSGNQPQHF. DNA of the CDR3: TGTGCCAGTAGTATAAGTTTTTCGGGCAATCAGCCCCAGCATTTT.

This chain joins TRBV11-3 and TRBJ1-1; 9 bases are a match to TRBD1. The CDR3 is made up of 16 amino acids. J was trimmed by 0 bases and V by 5 bases; bases with no gene match: 7. Germline assignment: CDR1 SGHNT and CDR2 YENEEA. Here the CDR3 reads CASSRGQGEMNTEAFF. CDR3 coding DNA: TGTGCCAGCAGCAGGGGACAGGGCGAGATGAACACTGAAGCTTTCTTT.

This rearrangement joins TRBV5-4 to TRBJ2-5; tentative D call: TRBD1 (6 bases). The CDR3 runs to 16 residues. Germline V CDR1 and CDR2: SGHNT, YYREEE (reference sequence). Between the trimmed V and J ends, which lost 1 base and 4 bases, there was a span of 17 bases. The CDR3 region is CASSLSLGRGGETQYF. CDR3 DNA sequence: TGTGCCAGCAGCTTGTCGCTGGGGAGAGGGGGAGAGACCCAGTACTTC.

This chain uses TRBV6-4 with TRBJ2-1; 9 bases agree with TRBD2. J was trimmed by 4 bases and V by 2 bases; bases with no gene match: 6. Germline-derived CDR1 and CDR2 are MRHNA and SNTAGT. The CDR3 spans 16 residues. The CDR3 DNA sequence: TGTGCCAGCAGTGACGGTATAGCGGGAGCGTACAATGAGCAGTTCTTC. Translated: CASSDGIAGAYNEQFF.

J is TRBJ2-7 and V is TRBV7-9, with D possibly TRBD1 on 7 matching bases. Trimming removed 5 bases from V and 0 bases from J, with 11 bases in between. The germline CDR1 and CDR2 sequences are SEHNR and FQNEAQ (reference sequence). This CDR3 has 14 residues. The CDR3 DNA reads as TGTGCCAGCAGCCCCCAGGGGGGCTCCTACGAGCAGTACTTC. It specifies CASSPQGGSYEQYF.

V and J are TRBV29-1 and TRBJ2-2, with D perhaps TRBD1 (6 bases). The CDR3 is 14 residues long. Germline V gene lookup returns CDR1 SQVTM and CDR2 ANQGSEA. V was shortened by 3 bases and J by 1 base, with 9 bases between the two germline ends. Here the CDR3 reads CSVDGQQNTGELFF. For the CDR3, the DNA is TGCAGCGTTGACGGACAGCAGAACACCGGGGAGCTGTTTTTT.

This rearrangement joins TRBV27 to TRBJ2-7; 7 nucleotides agree with TRBD2. Germline values: CDR1 MNHEY, CDR2 SMNVEV (reference sequence). Trimming removed 5 bases from V and 3 bases from J; junction bases left unmatched: 10. This CDR3 is built from 15 residues. This chain's CDR3 is CASSPRGVSFYEQYF. In DNA form, the CDR3 reads TGTGCCAGCAGTCCTCGGGGGGTCTCCTTCTACGAGCAGTACTTC.